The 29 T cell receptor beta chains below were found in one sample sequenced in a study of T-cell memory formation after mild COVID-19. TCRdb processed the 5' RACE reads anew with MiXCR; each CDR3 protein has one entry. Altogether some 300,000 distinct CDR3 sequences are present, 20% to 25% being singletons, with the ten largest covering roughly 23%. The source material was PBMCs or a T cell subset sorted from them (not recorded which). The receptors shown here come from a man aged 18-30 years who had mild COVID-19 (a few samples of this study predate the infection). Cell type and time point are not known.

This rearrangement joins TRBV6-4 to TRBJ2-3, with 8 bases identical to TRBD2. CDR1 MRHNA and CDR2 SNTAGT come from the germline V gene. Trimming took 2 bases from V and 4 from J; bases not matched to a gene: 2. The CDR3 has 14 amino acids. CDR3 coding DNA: TGTGCCAGCAGTGACCAGCGGGGGTCAGATACGCAGTATTTT. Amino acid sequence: CASSDQRGSDTQYF.

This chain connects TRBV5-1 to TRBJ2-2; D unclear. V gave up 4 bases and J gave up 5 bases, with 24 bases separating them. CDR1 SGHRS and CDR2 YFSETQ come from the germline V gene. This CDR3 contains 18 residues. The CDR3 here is CASSRPGHSRRTTGELFF. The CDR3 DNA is TGCGCCAGCAGCCGACCCGGGCACAGCAGGAGAACGACCGGGGAGCTGTTTTTT.

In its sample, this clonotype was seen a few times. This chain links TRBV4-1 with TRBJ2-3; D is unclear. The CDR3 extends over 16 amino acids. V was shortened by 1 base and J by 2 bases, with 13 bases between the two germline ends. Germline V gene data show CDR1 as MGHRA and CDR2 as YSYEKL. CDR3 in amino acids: CASSQGNGLHTDTQYF. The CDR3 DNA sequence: TGCGCCAGCAGCCAAGGGAATGGGCTACACACAGATACGCAGTATTTT.

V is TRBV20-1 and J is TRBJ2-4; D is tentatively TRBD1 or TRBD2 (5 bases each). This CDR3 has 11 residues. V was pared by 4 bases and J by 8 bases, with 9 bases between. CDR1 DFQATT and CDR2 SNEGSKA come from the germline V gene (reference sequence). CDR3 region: CSAMGRDIQYF. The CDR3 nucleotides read TGCAGTGCTATGGGGCGGGACATTCAGTACTTC.

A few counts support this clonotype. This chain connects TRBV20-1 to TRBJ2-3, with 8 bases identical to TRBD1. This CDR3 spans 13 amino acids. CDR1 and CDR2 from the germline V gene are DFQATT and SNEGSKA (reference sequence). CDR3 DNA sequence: TGCAGGGTCGGACAGGGAAGCACAGATACGCAGTATTTT. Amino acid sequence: CRVGQGSTDTQYF.

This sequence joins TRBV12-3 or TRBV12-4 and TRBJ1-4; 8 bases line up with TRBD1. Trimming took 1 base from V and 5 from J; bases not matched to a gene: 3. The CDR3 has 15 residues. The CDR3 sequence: CASSLDRDRNEKLFF. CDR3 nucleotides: TGTGCCAGCAGTTTAGACCGGGACAGGAATGAAAAACTGTTTTTT.

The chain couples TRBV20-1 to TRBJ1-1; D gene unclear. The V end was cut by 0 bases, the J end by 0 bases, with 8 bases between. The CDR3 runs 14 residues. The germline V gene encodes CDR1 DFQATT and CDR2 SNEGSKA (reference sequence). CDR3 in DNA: TGCAGTGCTAGAGAGGGTGGGGTGAACACTGAAGCTTTCTTT. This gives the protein CSAREGGVNTEAFF.

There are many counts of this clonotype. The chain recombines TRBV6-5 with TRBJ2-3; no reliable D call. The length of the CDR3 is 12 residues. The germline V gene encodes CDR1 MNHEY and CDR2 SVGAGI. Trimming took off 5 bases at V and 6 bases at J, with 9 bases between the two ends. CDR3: CASSRLGDTQYF. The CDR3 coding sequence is TGTGCCAGCAGTCGCCTAGGGGATACGCAGTATTTT.

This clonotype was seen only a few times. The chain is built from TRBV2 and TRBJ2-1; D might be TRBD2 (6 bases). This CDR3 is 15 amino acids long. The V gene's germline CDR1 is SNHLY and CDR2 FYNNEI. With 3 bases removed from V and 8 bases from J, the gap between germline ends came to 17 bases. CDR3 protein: CASSDRESLHDEQFF. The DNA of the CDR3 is TGTGCCAGCAGTGACCGGGAGAGCTTACACGATGAGCAGTTCTTC.

DNA of the CDR3: TGTGCCAGCAGCTTATTGTCAGACTATGGCTACACCTTC. Its translation is CASSLLSDYGYTF. V usage is TRBV7-9 and J usage is TRBJ1-2; D is unresolved. The V and J ends lost 2 bases and 3 bases respectively, with 7 bases between them. Germline loops: CDR1 SEHNR, CDR2 FQNEAQ (reference sequence). The CDR3 length is 13 residues.

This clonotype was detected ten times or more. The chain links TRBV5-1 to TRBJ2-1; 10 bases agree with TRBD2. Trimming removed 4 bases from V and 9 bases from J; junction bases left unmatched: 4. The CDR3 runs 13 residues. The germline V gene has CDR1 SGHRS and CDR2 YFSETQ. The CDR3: CASSQRGGPEQFF. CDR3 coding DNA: TGCGCCAGCAGCCAGCGGGGGGGCCCTGAGCAGTTCTTC.

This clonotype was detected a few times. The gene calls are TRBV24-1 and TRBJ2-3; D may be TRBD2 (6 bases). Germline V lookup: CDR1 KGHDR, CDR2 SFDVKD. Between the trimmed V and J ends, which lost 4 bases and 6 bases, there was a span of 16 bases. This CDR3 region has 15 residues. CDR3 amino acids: CATSDAQGGVDTQYF. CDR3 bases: TGTGCCACCAGTGACGCGCAGGGAGGCGTGGATACGCAGTATTTT.

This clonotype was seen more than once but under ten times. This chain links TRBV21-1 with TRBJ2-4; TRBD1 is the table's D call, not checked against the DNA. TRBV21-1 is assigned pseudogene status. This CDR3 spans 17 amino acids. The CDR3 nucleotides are TGTGCCAGCAGCAAAGAGGGGTCGTTGCTAGCCAAAAACATTCAGTACTTC. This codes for CASSKEGSLLAKNIQYF.

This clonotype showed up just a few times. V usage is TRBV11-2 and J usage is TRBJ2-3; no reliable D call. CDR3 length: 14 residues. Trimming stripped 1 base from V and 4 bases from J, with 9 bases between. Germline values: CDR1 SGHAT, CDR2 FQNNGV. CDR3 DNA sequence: TGTGCCAGCAGCTTAGTGGGTGGGGCAGATACGCAGTATTTT. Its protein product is CASSLVGGADTQYF.

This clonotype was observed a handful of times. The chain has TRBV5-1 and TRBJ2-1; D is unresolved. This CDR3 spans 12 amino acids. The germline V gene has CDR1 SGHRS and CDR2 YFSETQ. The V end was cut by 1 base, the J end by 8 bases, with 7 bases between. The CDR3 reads CASSLHGDEQFF. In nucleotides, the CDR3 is TGCGCCAGCAGCTTGCATGGCGATGAGCAGTTCTTC.

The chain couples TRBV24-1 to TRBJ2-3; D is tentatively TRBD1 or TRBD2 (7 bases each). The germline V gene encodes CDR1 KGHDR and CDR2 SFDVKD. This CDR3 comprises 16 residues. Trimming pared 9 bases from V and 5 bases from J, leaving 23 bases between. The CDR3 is CATSGGTDSRRDTQYF. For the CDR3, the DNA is TGTGCCACCTCCGGGGGGACAGACTCTCGACGAGATACGCAGTATTTT.

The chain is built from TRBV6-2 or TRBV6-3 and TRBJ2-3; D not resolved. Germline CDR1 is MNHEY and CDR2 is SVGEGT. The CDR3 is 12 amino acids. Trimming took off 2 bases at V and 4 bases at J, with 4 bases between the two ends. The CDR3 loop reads CASSYAPDTQYF. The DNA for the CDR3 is TGTGCCAGCAGTTACGCGCCAGATACGCAGTATTTT.

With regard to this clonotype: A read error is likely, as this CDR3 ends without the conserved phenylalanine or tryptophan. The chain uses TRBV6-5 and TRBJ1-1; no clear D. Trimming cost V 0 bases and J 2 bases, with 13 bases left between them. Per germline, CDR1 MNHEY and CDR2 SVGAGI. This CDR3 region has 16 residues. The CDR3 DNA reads TGTGCCAGCAGTTACTCGCCCAGACTGGGAAACACTGAAGCTTTCTCT. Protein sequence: CASSYSPRLGNTEAFS.

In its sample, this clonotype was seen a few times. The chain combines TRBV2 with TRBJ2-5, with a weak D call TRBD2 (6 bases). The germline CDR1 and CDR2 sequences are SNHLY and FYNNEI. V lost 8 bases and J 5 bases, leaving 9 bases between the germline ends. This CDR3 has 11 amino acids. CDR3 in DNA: TGTGCCAGCGGGGGGACGGAGACCCAGTACTTC. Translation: CASGGTETQYF.

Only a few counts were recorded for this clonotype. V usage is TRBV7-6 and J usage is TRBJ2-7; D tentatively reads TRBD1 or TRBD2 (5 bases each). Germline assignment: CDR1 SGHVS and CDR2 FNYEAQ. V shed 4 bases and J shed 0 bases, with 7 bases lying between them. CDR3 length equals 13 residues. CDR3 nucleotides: TGTGCCAGCAGCTGGGACGGCTCCTACGAGCAGTACTTC. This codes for CASSWDGSYEQYF.

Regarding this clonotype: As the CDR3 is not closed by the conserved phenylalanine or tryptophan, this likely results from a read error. The CDR3 DNA reads TGCAGTGCTAGGACAGGGGGGACCCAGTACTTG. This encodes CSARTGGTQYL. V is TRBV20-1 and J is TRBJ2-5, with TRBD1 matching over 9 bases. The J segment lost 7 bases and the V segment lost 3 bases, leaving 0 bases of the junction unmatched. The CDR3 runs to 11 residues. Germline CDR1 reads DFQATT; CDR2 reads SNEGSKA (reference sequence).

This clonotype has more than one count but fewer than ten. The CDR3 DNA sequence: TGCAGTGCTAGAGATGGCGGGGGGCTACAAGAGACCCAGTACTTC. Its translation is CSARDGGGLQETQYF. V is TRBV20-1 and J is TRBJ2-5; 8 bases agree with TRBD2. V shed 0 bases and J 2 bases; nucleotides not matched to a gene: 5. CDR3 length: 15 residues. Germline-derived CDR1 and CDR2 are DFQATT and SNEGSKA (reference sequence).

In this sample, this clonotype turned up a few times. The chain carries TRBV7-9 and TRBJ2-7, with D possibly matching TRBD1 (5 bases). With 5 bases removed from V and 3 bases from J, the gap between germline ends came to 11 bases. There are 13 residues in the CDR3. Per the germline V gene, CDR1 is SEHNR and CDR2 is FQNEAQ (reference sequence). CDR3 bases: TGTGCCAGCAGCAGACAGTCCGACTACGAGCAGTACTTC. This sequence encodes CASSRQSDYEQYF.

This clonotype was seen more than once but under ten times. This CDR3 is CASSYVAGGRDTQYF. The CDR3 DNA reads TGTGCCAGCAGTTACGTCGCGGGGGGACGCGATACGCAGTATTTT. The genes are TRBV6-6 and TRBJ2-3; 8 positions match TRBD2. The CDR3 length is 15 residues. Per germline, CDR1 MNHNY and CDR2 SVGAGI (reference sequence). With V trimmed by 2 bases and J by 6 bases, 7 bases remained unmatched.

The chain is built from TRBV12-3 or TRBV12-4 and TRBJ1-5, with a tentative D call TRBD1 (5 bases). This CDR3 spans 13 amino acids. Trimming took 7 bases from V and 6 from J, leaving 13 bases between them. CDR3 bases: TGTGCCAGCACGATGGGGCTCGGTCAGCCCCAGCATTTT. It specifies CASTMGLGQPQHF.

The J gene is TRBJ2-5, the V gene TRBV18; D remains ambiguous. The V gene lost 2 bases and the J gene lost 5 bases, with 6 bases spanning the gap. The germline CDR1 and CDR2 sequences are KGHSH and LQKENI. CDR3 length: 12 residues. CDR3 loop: CASSPSLETQYF. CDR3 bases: TGTGCCAGCTCACCAAGTTTGGAGACCCAGTACTTC.

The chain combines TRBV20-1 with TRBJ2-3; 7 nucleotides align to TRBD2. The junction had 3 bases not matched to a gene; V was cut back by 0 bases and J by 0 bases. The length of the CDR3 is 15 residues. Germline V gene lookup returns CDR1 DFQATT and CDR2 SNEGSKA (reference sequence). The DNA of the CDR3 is TGCAGTGCTAGAGATCGGCGGGGGAGCACAGATACGCAGTATTTT. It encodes CSARDRRGSTDTQYF.

The CDR3 DNA follows: TGTGCCAGCAGACTTACAGGGGGCAATGGCTACACCTTC. Translation: CASRLTGGNGYTF. The chain uses TRBV28 and TRBJ1-2; 9 bases agree with TRBD1. Germline values: CDR1 MDHEN, CDR2 SYDVKM. The CDR3 is 13 residues long. Germline trimming cut 6 bases from V and 6 bases from J; bases unmatched to any gene: 5.

CDR3 bases: TGCGCCAGCGGGAGGGCGGGATGGACTGAAGCTTTCTTT. Translating it yields CASGRAGWTEAFF. This chain joins TRBV5-1 and TRBJ1-1; D uncertain. CDR1 and CDR2 (germline): SGHRS, YFSETQ. With 7 bases removed from V and 5 bases from J, the gap between germline ends came to 15 bases. The CDR3 is 13 amino acids.